This T cell receptor (beta chain) was sequenced in a study of CXCR3-negative and CXCR3-positive naive CD8 T cells. As regards this clonotype: Its specificity is not known.

CDR3 length equals 14 residues. CDR1 is SQVTM, CDR2 ANQGSEA, per germline. Libraries of TRB cDNA were made by 5' RACE and carried UMIs. TCRdb re-called the 5' RACE reads, yielding one record per CDR3 amino acid sequence without DNA. The table gives more than 40,000 distinct CDR3 sequences; the top ten clones make up roughly 1.4% of it. Points from the study as a whole: Naive CXCR3-negative cells resembled naive CXCR3-positive cells in TRBV-TRBJ usage; memory cells differed.

This TCR was sampled from a human donor in good health. Some clones in this sample may be carry-over from other donors' samples. Sequencing input: naive CXCR3- CD8+ T cells from blood. Stated subset: CD45RO-CCR7+CD27+CD95- naive CD8+ T cells lacking CXCR3 (TNR3-). The V gene is TRBV29-1, the J gene TRBJ2-5; TCRdb's D gene call, TRBD1, goes unchecked for lack of DNA. The CDR3 protein is CSVDVGTDQETQYF.